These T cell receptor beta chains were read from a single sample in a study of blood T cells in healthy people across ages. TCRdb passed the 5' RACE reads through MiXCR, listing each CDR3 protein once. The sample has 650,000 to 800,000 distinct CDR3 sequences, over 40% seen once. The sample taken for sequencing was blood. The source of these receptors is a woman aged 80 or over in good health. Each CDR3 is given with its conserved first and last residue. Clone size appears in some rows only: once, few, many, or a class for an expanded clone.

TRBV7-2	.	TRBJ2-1	CASSSWGGSSYNEQFF
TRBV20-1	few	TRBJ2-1	CSARDLSGSNDEQFF
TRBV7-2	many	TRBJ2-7	CASSLEAVSSYEQYF
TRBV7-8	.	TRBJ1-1	CASSSQSQPNTEAFF
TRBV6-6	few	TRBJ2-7	CASSAGTTYEQYF
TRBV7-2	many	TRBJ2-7	CASSFREAFSEQYF
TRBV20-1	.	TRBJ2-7	CSATSGTGVVSLYEQYF
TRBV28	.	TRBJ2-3	CASRGPWRSVGTDTQYF
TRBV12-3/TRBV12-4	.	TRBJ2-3	CASNGAADTQYF
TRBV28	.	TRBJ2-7	CASRGQSGRCEQYF
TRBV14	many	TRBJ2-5	CASSYEPQETQYF
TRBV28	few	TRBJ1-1	CASSVSGTANTEAFF
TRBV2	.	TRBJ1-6	CASSDSNSLLNSPLHF
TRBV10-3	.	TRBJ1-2	CAVSEGQGDGYTF
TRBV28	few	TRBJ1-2	CASSLSGDYGYTF
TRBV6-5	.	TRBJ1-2	CASSSFNYGYTF
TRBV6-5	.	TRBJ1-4	CASSELPSEKLFF
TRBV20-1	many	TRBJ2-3	CSVRDRRWADTQYF
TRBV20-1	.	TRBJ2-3	CSAKDYSDTQYF
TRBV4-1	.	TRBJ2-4	CASSLPTGRGNIQYF
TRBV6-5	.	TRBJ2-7	CASRDQAGSSAYEQYF
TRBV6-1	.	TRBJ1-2	CASSEDNNYGYTF
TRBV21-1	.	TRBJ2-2	CASTFGGELFF
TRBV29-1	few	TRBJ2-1	CSVESRDTAFSYNEQFF
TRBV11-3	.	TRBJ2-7	CASSLGQLSPYEQYF
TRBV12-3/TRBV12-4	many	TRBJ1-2	CASMRDRGISGYTF
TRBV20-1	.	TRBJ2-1	CSAQRNEQFF
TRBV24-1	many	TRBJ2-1	CATSGSLGGNEQFF
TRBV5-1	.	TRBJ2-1	CASSTMNGQAYNEQFF
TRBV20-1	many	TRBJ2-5	CSARTAWQTQYF
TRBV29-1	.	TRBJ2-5	CSAANQETQYF
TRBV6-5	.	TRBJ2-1	CASSYSRAARGGEQFF
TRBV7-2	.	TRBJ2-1	CASSEGRHQYNEQFF
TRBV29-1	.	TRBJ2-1	CSVSNPTRGTDEQFF
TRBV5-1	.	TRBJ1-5	CASSPGATQGQPQHF
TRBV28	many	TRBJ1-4	CASSLMGDTNEKLFF
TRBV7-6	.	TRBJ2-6	CASSLEMATSGANVLTF
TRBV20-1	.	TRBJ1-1	CSACRDSLNTEAFF
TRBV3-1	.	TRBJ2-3	CASSPTLAGRDTQYF
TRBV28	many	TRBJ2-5	CASSPPVAGQETQYF
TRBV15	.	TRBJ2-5	CATSRDPETEGPETQYF
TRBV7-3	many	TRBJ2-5	CASSQTSASMETQYF